The rows below give T cell receptor beta chains drawn from one sample of a study of post-analysis software for immune sequencing data. TCRdb independently ran MiXCR on the PCR reads; one entry per CDR3 protein. The sample has about 820,000 distinct CDR3 sequences, approximately 50% seen once. The sample consisted of blood. These receptors originate from a girl between 5 and 17 years old with multiple sclerosis. CDR3s include the opening cysteine and the closing phenylalanine or tryptophan. D genes are given only for firm matches. Clone size is stated in some rows and not others, as once, few, many or a class when expanded.

CDR3aa: CASSLAPLGLGEQYF
CDR3nt: TGTGCCAGCAGCTTAGCGCCGTTGGGGCTTGGGGAGCAGTACTTC
abundance: NA
v_gene: TRBV7-2
j_gene: TRBJ2-7
d_gene: NA
len: 15

CDR3aa: CASSTRTGGHEQFF
CDR3nt: TGTGCCAGCAGCACCCGGACAGGGGGCCATGAGCAGTTCTTC
abundance: NA
v_gene: TRBV12-3/TRBV12-4
j_gene: TRBJ2-1
d_gene: TRBD1
len: 14

CDR3aa: CSARPEYTDTQYF
CDR3nt: TGCAGTGCTAGACCAGAATACACAGATACGCAGTATTTT
abundance: NA
v_gene: TRBV20-1
j_gene: TRBJ2-3
d_gene: NA
len: 13

CDR3aa: CSAPGSPNNEQFF
CDR3nt: TGCAGTGCTCCGGGTAGTCCTAACAATGAGCAGTTCTTC
abundance: NA
v_gene: TRBV20-1
j_gene: TRBJ2-1
d_gene: NA
len: 13

CDR3aa: CSTGQGDTEAFF
CDR3nt: TGCAGCACGGGACAGGGGGACACTGAAGCTTTCTTT
abundance: NA
v_gene: TRBV29-1
j_gene: TRBJ1-1
d_gene: TRBD1
len: 12

CDR3aa: CASSFRAPGTEAFF
CDR3nt: TGTGCCAGCAGTTTTAGAGCCCCAGGGACTGAAGCTTTCTTT
abundance: NA
v_gene: TRBV12-3/TRBV12-4
j_gene: TRBJ1-1
d_gene: NA
len: 14

CDR3aa: CASSFRGGGLTDTQYF
CDR3nt: TGTGCCAGCAGTTTCAGGGGGGGGGGGCTCACAGATACGCAGTATTTT
abundance: NA
v_gene: TRBV12-3/TRBV12-4
j_gene: TRBJ2-3
d_gene: NA
len: 16

CDR3aa: CSARDRASTDTQYF
CDR3nt: TGCAGCGCTAGAGACCGTGCTAGCACAGATACGCAGTATTTT
abundance: NA
v_gene: TRBV20-1
j_gene: TRBJ2-3
d_gene: NA
len: 14

CDR3aa: CASSRGTPYNEQFF
CDR3nt: TGTGCCAGCAGCCGAGGGACACCTTACAATGAGCAGTTCTTC
abundance: few
v_gene: TRBV5-6
j_gene: TRBJ2-1
d_gene: NA
len: 14

CDR3aa: CASSPYYGQGPYNEQFF
CDR3nt: TGTGCCAGCAGCCCTTACTATGGACAGGGGCCCTACAATGAGCAGTTCTTC
abundance: NA
v_gene: TRBV7-9
j_gene: TRBJ2-1
d_gene: TRBD1
len: 17

CDR3aa: CASEEREGRETQYF
CDR3nt: TGTGCCAGCGAAGAGCGGGAGGGCCGAGAGACCCAGTACTTC
abundance: NA
v_gene: TRBV18
j_gene: TRBJ2-5
d_gene: TRBD2
len: 14

CDR3aa: CASSLTGTSSGETQYF
CDR3nt: TGTGCCAGCAGCTTAACGGGGACTAGTTCGGGGGAGACCCAGTACTTC
abundance: few
v_gene: TRBV7-3
j_gene: TRBJ2-5
d_gene: TRBD2
len: 16

CDR3aa: CSAPPTGGSEKLFF
CDR3nt: TGCAGTGCCCCGCCGACAGGGGGGAGTGAAAAACTGTTTTTT
abundance: NA
v_gene: TRBV20-1
j_gene: TRBJ1-4
d_gene: TRBD1
len: 14

CDR3aa: CSASLARFSGANVLTF
CDR3nt: TGCAGTGCTTCCCTAGCGAGGTTCTCTGGGGCCAACGTCCTGACTTTC
abundance: NA
v_gene: TRBV20-1
j_gene: TRBJ2-6
d_gene: NA
len: 16

CDR3aa: CASSPSTSGSEQFF
CDR3nt: TGTGCCAGCAGTCCATCGACTAGCGGGAGTGAGCAGTTCTTC
abundance: NA
v_gene: TRBV12-3/TRBV12-4
j_gene: TRBJ2-1
d_gene: TRBD2
len: 14

CDR3aa: CSALQGRNSPLHF
CDR3nt: TGCAGTGCTTTACAGGGGCGGAATTCACCCCTCCACTTT
abundance: few
v_gene: TRBV20-1
j_gene: TRBJ1-6
d_gene: TRBD1
len: 13

CDR3aa: CASSATGVREETQYF
CDR3nt: TGCGCCAGCAGCGCGACAGGGGTCCGCGAAGAGACCCAGTACTTC
abundance: NA
v_gene: TRBV5-1
j_gene: TRBJ2-5
d_gene: TRBD1
len: 15

CDR3aa: CASSLGFERTLAPDTQYF
CDR3nt: TGTGCCAGCAGCTTGGGGTTCGAGCGGACCCTCGCCCCAGATACGCAGTATTTT
abundance: NA
v_gene: TRBV5-6
j_gene: TRBJ2-3
d_gene: NA
len: 18

CDR3aa: CASSWGQATWQETQYF
CDR3nt: TGTGCCAGCAGCTGGGGACAGGCGACTTGGCAAGAGACCCAGTACTTC
abundance: NA
v_gene: TRBV7-9
j_gene: TRBJ2-5
d_gene: TRBD1
len: 16

CDR3aa: CASSSGGTGGKNIQYF
CDR3nt: TGCGCCAGCAGCTCCGGGGGGACAGGGGGCAAAAACATTCAGTACTTC
abundance: NA
v_gene: TRBV5-1
j_gene: TRBJ2-4
d_gene: TRBD1
len: 16

CDR3aa: CASSEGGPQYNEQFF
CDR3nt: TGTGCCAGCAGCGAGGGGGGGCCGCAATACAATGAGCAGTTCTTC
abundance: few
v_gene: TRBV9
j_gene: TRBJ2-1
d_gene: NA
len: 15

CDR3aa: CASRAWGAEAFF
CDR3nt: TGTGCCAGCAGGGCGTGGGGGGCCGAAGCTTTCTTT
abundance: NA
v_gene: TRBV6-6
j_gene: TRBJ1-1
d_gene: NA
len: 12

CDR3aa: CASSVTGISYEQYF
CDR3nt: TGTGCCAGCAGTGTTACAGGGATCTCCTACGAGCAGTACTTC
abundance: NA
v_gene: TRBV25-1
j_gene: TRBJ2-7
d_gene: NA
len: 14

CDR3aa: CSARGAGRETQYF
CDR3nt: TGCAGTGCTAGAGGGGCAGGTCGAGAGACCCAGTACTTC
abundance: NA
v_gene: TRBV20-1
j_gene: TRBJ2-5
d_gene: NA
len: 13

CDR3aa: CASSRAASNEQFF
CDR3nt: TGTGCCAGCAGCCGGGCGGCTTCTAATGAGCAGTTCTTC
abundance: NA
v_gene: TRBV3-1
j_gene: TRBJ2-1
d_gene: NA
len: 13

CDR3aa: CASSEGRRGSSYQETQYF
CDR3nt: TGTGCCAGCAGTGAGGGGAGACGGGGGAGCTCCTACCAAGAGACCCAGTACTTC
abundance: NA
v_gene: TRBV25-1
j_gene: TRBJ2-5
d_gene: NA
len: 18

CDR3aa: CASSRNGQTSYEQYF
CDR3nt: TGCGCCAGCAGCCGAAACGGACAGACCTCCTACGAGCAGTACTTC
abundance: NA
v_gene: TRBV5-1
j_gene: TRBJ2-7
d_gene: NA
len: 15

CDR3aa: CSARRAGYHYGYTF
CDR3nt: TGCAGTGCTAGACGGGCCGGTTACCACTATGGCTACACCTTC
abundance: NA
v_gene: TRBV20-1
j_gene: TRBJ1-2
d_gene: NA
len: 14

CDR3aa: CASSPAAGVSYTF
CDR3nt: TGTGCCAGCAGTCCCGCGGCGGGAGTAAGCTACACCTTC
abundance: NA
v_gene: TRBV6-5
j_gene: TRBJ1-2
d_gene: NA
len: 13

CDR3aa: CASSPPVGLAGVNEQYF
CDR3nt: TGTGCCAGCAGCCCACCCGTGGGACTAGCGGGAGTCAATGAGCAGTACTTC
abundance: NA
v_gene: TRBV7-9
j_gene: TRBJ2-7
d_gene: TRBD2
len: 17

CDR3aa: CASRSQISYEQYF
CDR3nt: TGTGCCAGCAGGTCACAGATCTCCTACGAGCAGTACTTC
abundance: few
v_gene: TRBV12-3/TRBV12-4
j_gene: TRBJ2-7
d_gene: NA
len: 13

CDR3aa: CASSLAGGSGANVLTF
CDR3nt: TGTGCCAGCAGTTTAGCGGGGGGCTCTGGGGCCAACGTCCTGACTTTC
abundance: NA
v_gene: TRBV12-3/TRBV12-4
j_gene: TRBJ2-6
d_gene: NA
len: 16

CDR3aa: CASSQVGRTPYHEQFF
CDR3nt: TGCGCCAGCAGCCAAGTTGGGCGGACGCCCTACCACGAGCAGTTCTTC
abundance: NA
v_gene: TRBV4-1
j_gene: TRBJ2-1
d_gene: NA
len: 16

CDR3aa: CASSLEAYYEQYF
CDR3nt: TGCGCCAGCAGCTTGGAGGCCTACTACGAGCAGTACTTC
abundance: NA
v_gene: TRBV5-1
j_gene: TRBJ2-7
d_gene: NA
len: 13

CDR3aa: CSVDRQRADTQYF
CDR3nt: TGCAGCGTTGACAGGCAGAGGGCAGATACGCAGTATTTT
abundance: few
v_gene: TRBV29-1
j_gene: TRBJ2-3
d_gene: NA
len: 13

CDR3aa: CASSDRTGELFF
CDR3nt: TGTGCCAGCAGTGACCGCACCGGGGAGCTGTTTTTT
abundance: once
v_gene: TRBV6-4
j_gene: TRBJ2-2
d_gene: NA
len: 12

CDR3aa: CSASPFRGLAGVYEQYF
CDR3nt: TGCAGTGCTAGCCCCTTCCGAGGACTAGCGGGAGTCTACGAGCAGTACTTC
abundance: NA
v_gene: TRBV20-1
j_gene: TRBJ2-7
d_gene: TRBD2
len: 17

CDR3aa: CASSPEKGQPVKNIQYF
CDR3nt: TGTGCCAGCAGTCCAGAGAAGGGACAGCCGGTCAAAAACATTCAGTACTTC
abundance: once
v_gene: TRBV13
j_gene: TRBJ2-4
d_gene: TRBD1
len: 17

CDR3aa: CASSSPSGGASDTQYF
CDR3nt: TGTGCCAGCAGCTCCCCTAGCGGGGGGGCTTCGGATACGCAGTATTTT
abundance: once
v_gene: TRBV7-9
j_gene: TRBJ2-3
d_gene: TRBD2
len: 16

CDR3aa: CASSFIGVANQPQHF
CDR3nt: TGTGCCAGCAGTTTCATCGGGGTAGCAAATCAGCCCCAGCATTTT
abundance: NA
v_gene: TRBV12-3/TRBV12-4
j_gene: TRBJ1-5
d_gene: NA
len: 15

CDR3aa: CASSKASDRSLPYEQYF
CDR3nt: TGTGCCAGCAGCAAAGCGTCAGACAGGTCTCTCCCATACGAGCAGTACTTC
abundance: NA
v_gene: TRBV21-1
j_gene: TRBJ2-7
d_gene: NA
len: 17

CDR3aa: CASSDRQYYEQYF
CDR3nt: TGCGCCAGCAGCGACAGGCAATACTACGAGCAGTACTTC
abundance: NA
v_gene: TRBV5-1
j_gene: TRBJ2-7
d_gene: NA
len: 13

CDR3aa: CSATELAGVTDTQYF
CDR3nt: TGCAGTGCTACTGAGCTAGCGGGAGTCACAGATACGCAGTATTTT
abundance: NA
v_gene: TRBV20-1
j_gene: TRBJ2-3
d_gene: TRBD2
len: 15

CDR3aa: CASTPIPGTSGRSEQFF
CDR3nt: TGTGCCAGCACGCCAATTCCCGGGACTAGCGGGAGAAGTGAGCAGTTCTTC
abundance: NA
v_gene: TRBV7-6
j_gene: TRBJ2-1
d_gene: TRBD2
len: 17

CDR3aa: CFLAGVPSYEQYF
CDR3nt: TGCTTTCTAGCGGGAGTTCCTTCCTACGAGCAGTACTTC
abundance: once
v_gene: TRBV20-1
j_gene: TRBJ2-7
d_gene: TRBD2
len: 13

CDR3aa: CASGSLVNTEAFF
CDR3nt: TGTGCCAGCGGCTCCCTCGTGAACACTGAAGCTTTCTTT
abundance: NA
v_gene: TRBV28
j_gene: TRBJ1-1
d_gene: NA
len: 13

CDR3aa: CASSFRSDREGTYEQYF
CDR3nt: TGCGCCAGCAGCTTCCGGTCAGACAGGGAGGGGACCTACGAGCAGTACTTC
abundance: NA
v_gene: TRBV5-1
j_gene: TRBJ2-7
d_gene: NA
len: 17

CDR3aa: CATGTQNNEQYF
CDR3nt: TGTGCCACCGGGACTCAGAACAACGAGCAGTACTTC
abundance: NA
v_gene: TRBV6-5
j_gene: TRBJ2-7
d_gene: NA
len: 12

CDR3aa: CASSGGLARPKRDEQFF
CDR3nt: TGTGCCAGCAGTGGCGGACTAGCGAGGCCCAAGAGGGATGAGCAGTTCTTC
abundance: few
v_gene: TRBV6-1
j_gene: TRBJ2-1
d_gene: TRBD2
len: 17

CDR3aa: CSVAVWGQGWYEQYF
CDR3nt: TGCAGCGTGGCGGTTTGGGGACAGGGTTGGTACGAGCAGTACTTC
abundance: few
v_gene: TRBV29-1
j_gene: TRBJ2-7
d_gene: TRBD1
len: 15

CDR3aa: CSAPRGRIMNTEAFF
CDR3nt: TGCAGTGCCCCTAGGGGACGGATAATGAACACTGAAGCTTTCTTT
abundance: NA
v_gene: TRBV20-1
j_gene: TRBJ1-1
d_gene: NA
len: 15

CDR3aa: CASSTKGLAGGQEEFF
CDR3nt: TGTGCCAGCAGCACTAAGGGACTAGCGGGGGGGCAGGAGGAGTTCTTC
abundance: NA
v_gene: TRBV27
j_gene: TRBJ2-1
d_gene: TRBD2
len: 16

CDR3aa: CASLITNDYEQYF
CDR3nt: TGCGCCAGCCTTATCACGAACGACTACGAGCAGTACTTC
abundance: NA
v_gene: TRBV5-1
j_gene: TRBJ2-7
d_gene: NA
len: 13